A single sample gave rise to the 14 T cell receptor beta chains below, sequenced in a study of blood T cells in healthy people across ages. Next came a second PCR, run for about 7 to 12 cycles, which used a sample-barcoded 5' primer along with a J-beta primer mix. In TCRdb, the 5' RACE reads were re-called with MiXCR into one record per CDR3 protein. The repertoire consists of 870,000 or so distinct CDR3 sequences, with under 35% occurring once and the leading ten covering roughly a sixth. The sample taken for sequencing was blood. The origin of the receptors is a woman older than 75 in good health.

This clonotype has just a few counts. A much larger clone sits a single nucleotide away, making a read error possible. The V and J genes are TRBV9 and TRBJ2-7; 9 bases are shared with TRBD1. The CDR3 loop spans 16 amino acids. The germline CDR1 and CDR2 sequences are SGDLS and YYNGEE. Unmatched junction bases numbered 13, after V lost 2 bases and J lost 7 bases. CDR3 loop: CASSVSGTGFYNEQYF. The CDR3 coding sequence is TGTGCCAGCAGCGTGTCCGGGACAGGGTTCTACAATGAGCAGTACTTC.

The rearrangement joins TRBV6-2 or TRBV6-3 to TRBJ1-1; 7 nucleotides align to TRBD1. V was pared by 4 bases and J by 10 bases, with 12 bases of the junction left unmatched. CDR1 and CDR2 from the germline V gene are MNHEY and SVGEGT. This CDR3 has 14 amino acids. The CDR3 region is CASSSMTGLRGAFF. In nucleotides, the CDR3 is TGTGCCAGCAGTTCGATGACAGGGCTAAGGGGAGCTTTCTTT.

Remarks on this clonotype: Being one base from a much bigger clone, this may be a read error. V and J are TRBV24-1 and TRBJ2-5; D is uncertain. Gene TRBJ2-1 matches the end of the DNA better, so the J call may be wrong. Germline CDR1 and CDR2: KGHDR and SFDVKD. The CDR3 has 14 amino acids. In nucleotides, the CDR3 is TGTGCCACCAGTCCCTCCGGACGACAAGAGACCCAGTTCTTC. Protein: CATSPSGRQETQFF.

The table lists this clonotype with many counts. The chain employs TRBV29-1 and TRBJ2-2, with a possible D match to TRBD2 (6 bases). Germline V gene sequence: CDR1 SQVTM, CDR2 ANQGSEA. Between the trimmed V and J ends, which lost 6 bases and 7 bases, there was a span of 12 bases. The CDR3 covers 12 residues. The DNA for the CDR3 is TGCAGCGTGGGCGGGGCTGTCGGGGAGCTGTTTTTT. Protein sequence: CSVGGAVGELFF.

As regards this clonotype: Just one base apart from a much larger clone, this may be a read error. The rearrangement links TRBV7-2 to TRBJ2-1, with D perhaps matching TRBD1 (5 bases). The CDR3 is 14 amino acids. CDR1 and CDR2 (germline): SGHTA, FQGNSA. This chain's CDR3 is CASSFSTVYDEQFF. The CDR3 bases are TGTGCCAGCAGCTTTTCGACAGTCTACGATGAGCAGTTCTTC. The whole variable domain, filled in from reference TRBV7-2 and TRBJ2-1, reads GAGVSQSPSNKVTEKGKDVELRCDPISGHTALYWYRQSLGQGLEFLIYFQGNSAPDKSGLPSDRFSAERTGGSVSTLTIQRTQQEDSAVYLCASSFSTVYDEQFFGPGTRLTVL.

With respect to this clonotype: Relative to the germline gene, one junction end is altered; a read error may explain this. This chain joins TRBV15 and TRBJ2-5; no reliable D call. This CDR3 has 15 amino acids. Germline-derived CDR1 and CDR2 are LNHNV and YYDKDF (reference sequence). The CDR3 bases are TGTGCCATCAGCAGAGATAAATGGGTCAGCAATGAGCAGTACTTC. Encoded protein: CAISRDKWVSNEQYF.

This clonotype came up many times. The rearrangement uses TRBV6-2 or TRBV6-3 and TRBJ2-1; no clear D. Per germline, CDR1 MNHEY and CDR2 SVGEGT. V lost 1 base to trimming and J lost 8 bases, with 6 bases between them. The CDR3 loop spans 12 amino acids. The CDR3, as DNA: TGTGCCAGCAGTTACTTTGGGTATGAGCAGTTCTTC. Amino acid sequence: CASSYFGYEQFF.

The CDR3 DNA is TGCAGTGCAACGATGGGACAGCTAAACTATGGCTACACCTTC. Translated, it gives CSATMGQLNYGYTF. The chain couples TRBV20-1 to TRBJ1-2, with 7 bases identical to TRBD1. V shed 6 bases, J shed 2 bases, and the junction held 9 bases outside the gene matches. CDR3 size: 14 residues. The germline CDR1 and CDR2 sequences are DFQATT and SNEGSKA (reference sequence).

This rearrangement joins TRBV30 to TRBJ1-6, with 9 bases matching TRBD1. There are 16 residues in the CDR3. V shed 0 bases and J 7 bases; nucleotides not matched to a gene: 7. In germline, CDR1 is GTSNPN, CDR2 SVGIG (reference sequence). The CDR3 nucleotides are TGTGCCTGGAGTGTAGGCAGGACAGGGGCCAATTCACCCCTCCACTTT. Protein sequence: CAWSVGRTGANSPLHF.

In regard to this clonotype: Since no conserved phenylalanine or tryptophan closes the CDR3, a read error is the likely cause. V gene TRBV12-3 or TRBV12-4 combines with J gene TRBJ1-2; 7 nucleotides line up with TRBD1. V lost 4 bases, J lost 8 bases, and 16 bases stayed unmatched. This CDR3 is built from 16 residues. CDR3 bases: TGTGCCAGCAGTTCGGAGACAGGGTGGGACCCGGGGGGCTACACCTGC. Its translation is CASSSETGWDPGGYTC.

The chain uses TRBV4-1 and TRBJ2-5; 7 nucleotides agree with TRBD2. V was clipped by 1 base and J by 2 bases; unmatched bases: 7. The CDR3 totals 16 residues. Germline CDR1 reads MGHRA; CDR2 reads YSYEKL. CDR3 in DNA: TGCGCCAGCAGCCAAGGCGACCTGGGACTACAAGAGACCCAGTACTTC. As protein: CASSQGDLGLQETQYF.

Many counts were recorded for this clonotype. The chain combines TRBV5-5 with TRBJ2-5; TRBD2 matches 9 bases. Germline loops: CDR1 SGHKS, CDR2 YYEKEE (reference sequence). With V trimmed by 3 bases and J by 1 base, 4 bases remained unmatched. This CDR3 has 15 amino acids. The CDR3 loop is CASSSLAGAQETQYF. The CDR3 region has the DNA TGTGCCAGCAGCTCCTTAGCGGGGGCCCAAGAGACCCAGTACTTC.

This clonotype was detected many times. The V gene is TRBV4-3, the J gene TRBJ2-6; D remains ambiguous. Germline V CDR1 and CDR2: LGHNA, YSLEER. Trimming took off 1 base at V and 0 bases at J, with 10 bases between the two ends. There are 17 residues in the CDR3. In DNA form, the CDR3 reads TGCGCCAGCAGCCAAGCGCGGCAGCACTCTGGGGCCAACGTCCTGACTTTC. This gives the protein CASSQARQHSGANVLTF.

The table lists this clonotype with a few counts. The gene calls are TRBV25-1 and TRBJ1-6, with D perhaps matching TRBD1 (6 bases). The CDR3 length is 14 residues. The ends were cut back, 5 bases at V and 4 bases at J, with 9 bases in the middle. Looked up from germline, CDR1 is MGHDK and CDR2 is SYGVNS. CDR3 region: CASSHRVYNSPLHF. Here the CDR3 DNA reads TGTGCCAGCAGTCACAGGGTTTATAATTCACCCCTCCACTTT. The full variable domain, with the rest looked up from reference TRBV25-1 and TRBJ1-6, is EADIYQTPRYLVIGTGKKITLECSQTMGHDKMYWYQQDPGMELHLIHYSYGVNSTEKGDLSSESTVSRIRTEHFPLTLESARPSHTSQYLCASSHRVYNSPLHFGNGTRLTVT.